This TCR beta chain was observed in a study of T-cell reconstitution after alpha-beta-depleted transplantation in children (dated by TCRdb to about 2016). For the wider study: Using TCR repertoire profiling, the study quantitatively followed how T-cell immune reconstitution unfolded in children after TCRalphabeta/CD19-depleted allogeneic hematopoietic cell transplantation.

The library was built by means of PCR. The instrument given in TCRdb is Illumina HiSeq 2500. TCR library preparation used molecular barcoding, with unique molecular identifiers applied to normalize quantification of the TCRbeta repertoire. The public reads were reprocessed in TCRdb via fastp at Q25 and MiXCR, keeping in-frame beta chains. Entries that share a CDR3 protein sequence are merged under the most common genes and DNA. This sample has some 300,000 distinct CDR3 sequences in its table, and roughly 9.1% of those were observed once. 7% to 9.5% of the sample is held by the ten biggest clonotypes. Concerning this clonotype: The clone's antigen remains unknown. The junction shows a germline mismatch at one end, possibly a read error.

The treatment or condition tag for this specimen amounts to: allogeneic hematopoietic cell transplantation with graft depleted of TCRalphabeta T cells and CD19 B cells. Transplant recipients were children who received TCRalphabeta/CD19-depleted allogeneic hematopoietic cell grafts. What the study reported, not specific to this receptor: In some patients, the high TCRbeta diversity seen at day 60 was put down to recipient T cells and intrathymic progenitors that had survived conditioning. The frequencies of hyperexpanded clones fell over the following months, and after one year, T-cell counts and TCRbeta diversity were mostly attributed to newly produced T cells. Apparently early alphabetaT-cell count recovery about two months after transplant reportedly relied on only several hundred rapidly expanded clones derived from non-depleted graft cells.

The CDR3 has 15 amino acids, counting the end cysteine and phenylalanine. Kept here is only the CDR3 DNA, which spans 45 bases and is read in frame from base 1. CDR1 and CDR2 were assigned from the germline V gene as MGHDK and SYGVNS. The sequence derives from a boy younger than two with acute myeloid leukemia, due to receive a stem cell transplant. The sample in question was PBMCs, obtained before TCRalphabeta/CD19-depleted stem cell transplant. The chain links TRBV25-1 with TRBJ2-2, and possibly TRBD1, on 6 matching bases. The sequence in DNA is TGTGCCAGCAGTAAACAGGGCGCGAACACCTGGGAGCTGTTTTTT. Its protein is CASSKQGANTWELFF. Extended through the reference TRBV25-1 and TRBJ2-2 proteins, this CDR3 yields the full variable domain: EADIYQTPRYLVIGTGKKITLECSQTMGHDKMYWYQQDPGMELHLIHYSYGVNSTEKGDLSSESTVSRIRTEHFPLTLESARPSHTSQYLCASSKQGANTWELFFGEGSRLTVL.